This T cell receptor beta chain derives from a study of T cell repertoires in cytomegalovirus infection. Study in general: Public TCR beta signatures indicated both CMV infection and matching HLA type. Findings and limits, study-wide: HLA-C-restricted, CMV-specific TCR beta clonotypes were dominant ex vivo. Cumulative public TCR beta family frequency identified carriers of CMV plus the relevant HLA.

This CDR3 comprises 14 residues. V lost 6 bases and J 0 bases, leaving 9 bases between the germline ends. Germline loops: CDR1 MDHEN, CDR2 SYDVKM. TCRdb fed the reads into MiXCR, producing one record per CDR3 protein. In the table there are nearly 650,000 distinct CDR3 sequences, 20% to 25% of which are singletons. With regard to this clonotype: Its antigen remains unidentified.

This TCR was sampled from a human donor in good health (CMV status not recorded). Some clones in this sample may be carry-over from other donors' samples. J is TRBJ1-5 and V is TRBV28, with D uncertain. Source material: CD8+ T cells from PBMCs. The CDR3 DNA follows: TGTGCCAGCAGGAGAATGTATAGCAATCAGCCCCAGCATTTT. It is translated as CASRRMYSNQPQHF.